This entry lists 28 T cell receptor beta chains sequenced from one sample in a study of blood T cell repertoires in COVID-19. Sequenced by immunoSEQ multiplex PCR; TCRdb stores in-frame clones only, minus some. The sample lists around 210,000 clones, 85% seen once, with approximately 0.99% in the top ten. Material: peripheral blood. Source of these receptors: a man aged 60-69 years with COVID-19, enrolled during active disease.

V gene TRBV4-1 combines with J gene TRBJ2-7, with 8 bases aligning to TRBD2. CDR1 is MGHRA, CDR2 YSYEKL, per germline. This CDR3 region has 13 residues. The J segment lost 4 bases and the V segment lost 3 bases, leaving 2 bases of the junction unmatched. In DNA, the CDR3 is TGCGCCAGCAGCCAGGGGACTAGTTACGAGCAGTACTTC. Its translation is CASSQGTSYEQYF.

This clone was seen once. CDR3 residues: CADGQGAIEQYF. The DNA for the CDR3 is TGTGCCGACGGACAGGGGGCAATCGAGCAGTACTTC. The chain recombines TRBV2 with TRBJ2-7; the match to TRBD1 covers 11 bases. CDR3 length equals 12 residues. The junction had 6 bases not matched to a gene; V was cut back by 11 bases and J by 6 bases. Looked up from germline, CDR1 is SNHLY and CDR2 is FYNNEI. Full variable domain (missing parts from reference TRBV2 and TRBJ2-7): EPEVTQTPSHQVTQMGQEVILRCVPISNHLYFYWYRQILGQKVEFLVSFYNNEISEKSEIFDDQFSVERPDGSNFTLKIRSTKLEDSAMYFCADGQGAIEQYFGPGTRLTVT.

This sequence joins TRBV10-2 and TRBJ2-1, with TRBD2 as a possible D gene (7 bases). The V end lost 3 bases, the J end lost 2 bases, and 8 bases lay between the germline ends. The CDR3 spans 14 residues. Germline assignment: CDR1 WSHSY and CDR2 SAAADI. In DNA, the CDR3 is TGCGCCAGCAGTGACGGGGGGCCCTACAATGAGCAGTTCTTC. It is translated as CASSDGGPYNEQFF.

The chain links TRBV19 to TRBJ1-5; maybe TRBD1 (6 bases). CDR3 length equals 15 residues. Deletions cut 6 bases from V and 4 bases from J, with 16 bases between. Germline lookup yields CDR1 LNHDA and CDR2 SQIVND (reference sequence). This CDR3 reads CASRGVRGGNQPQHF. Here the CDR3 DNA reads TGTGCCAGTAGGGGGGTCAGGGGAGGGAATCAGCCCCAGCATTTT.

V gene TRBV18 combines with J gene TRBJ1-4, with TRBD1 as a possible D gene (5 bases). V was trimmed by 3 bases and J by 13 bases, leaving 24 bases between them. Germline CDR1 KGHSH, CDR2 LQKENI. The CDR3 is made up of 16 amino acids. The CDR3 region is CASSPGPGLRVGGLFF. The CDR3 bases are TGTGCCAGCTCACCTGGCCCAGGGCTACGGGTTGGCGGACTGTTTTTT. Filled out from reference TRBV18 and TRBJ1-4, the complete variable domain reads NAGVMQNPRHLVRRRGQEARLRCSPMKGHSHVYWYRQLPEEGLKFMVYLQKENIIDESGMPKERFSAEFPKEGPSILRIQQVVRGDSAAYFCASSPGPGLRVGGLFFGSGTQLSVL.

The V and J genes are TRBV21-1 and TRBJ1-1; no check of the table's D call, TRBD1, against the DNA was made. TRBV21-1 is a recognized pseudogene. The CDR3 extends over 16 amino acids. The CDR3: CASRDRDREGRTEAFF. In DNA, the CDR3 is TGTGCCAGCAGGGACAGAGACAGGGAAGGAAGAACTGAAGCTTTCTTT.

The rearrangement joins TRBV12-3 or TRBV12-4 to TRBJ1-4; TRBD1 is a possible D gene (6 bases). V lost 6 bases and J lost 7, with 12 bases in between. This CDR3 is built from 13 residues. The chain's CDR3 is CASSPGGPEKLFF. Written as DNA, the CDR3 is TGTGCCAGCAGCCCCGGGGGGCCTGAAAAACTGTTTTTT.

The rearrangement uses TRBV6-6 and TRBJ1-1; maybe TRBD1 (5 bases). The CDR3 is 14 residues long. The germline V and J ends were trimmed by 0 bases and 2 bases, with 7 bases remaining between them. Germline assignment: CDR1 MNHNY and CDR2 SVGAGI (reference sequence). The CDR3 DNA is TGTGCCAGCAGTTACTCACAGGTTAACACTGAAGCTTTCTTT. It yields the protein CASSYSQVNTEAFF.

This rearrangement joins TRBV18 to TRBJ2-7; weak D call: TRBD2 (6 bases). V lost 6 bases and J 6 bases, leaving 21 bases between the germline ends. The CDR3 runs 15 residues. In germline, CDR1 is KGHSH, CDR2 LQKENI. CDR3 sequence: CASSSLSGTGAEQYF. The CDR3 bases are TGTGCCAGCTCGTCTCTCTCCGGGACTGGGGCCGAGCAGTACTTC.

A note on this clone: This same CDR3 is encoded by further DNA sequences in the sample. CDR3 nucleotides: TGCGCCAGCAGCCAAGCCGGAGCTGGGGCCAACGTCCTGACTTTC. Its translation is CASSQAGAGANVLTF. This chain uses TRBV4-1 with TRBJ2-6; D not resolved. CDR1 is MGHRA and CDR2 is YSYEKL in the germline V gene. This CDR3 comprises 15 residues. Trimming removed 1 base from V and 2 bases from J, with 6 bases in between.

Here the CDR3 DNA reads TGTGCCAGCAGAGCACTTGCAGATACGCAGTATTTT. Translating gives CASRALADTQYF. The genes are TRBV2 and TRBJ2-3; D uncertain. This CDR3 is built from 12 residues. V lost 6 bases to trimming and J lost 4 bases, with 8 bases between them. In germline, CDR1 is SNHLY, CDR2 FYNNEI. Supplemented by reference TRBV2 and TRBJ2-3, the full variable domain reads EPEVTQTPSHQVTQMGQEVILRCVPISNHLYFYWYRQILGQKVEFLVSFYNNEISEKSEIFDDQFSVERPDGSNFTLKIRSTKLEDSAMYFCASRALADTQYFGPGTRLTVL.

V is TRBV28 and J is TRBJ2-2; TRBD1 might be the D (5 bases). The ends were cut back, 1 base at V and 3 bases at J, with 9 bases in the middle. The germline CDR1 and CDR2 sequences are MDHEN and SYDVKM. CDR3 length equals 15 residues. This chain's CDR3 is CASSLFGADTGELFF. CDR3 nucleotides: TGTGCCAGCAGTTTATTTGGGGCGGACACCGGGGAGCTGTTTTTT.

This clone was recorded only once. This chain links TRBV7-2 with TRBJ2-4; tentatively, D is TRBD1 (6 bases). The length of the CDR3 is 16 residues. Germline CDR1 reads SGHTA; CDR2 reads FQGNSA. V was cut by 5 bases and J by 0 bases, with 14 bases left in between. The CDR3 DNA reads TGTGCCAGCAGCGTGACAAGACAGGCAGCCAAAAACATTCAGTACTTC. Translating gives CASSVTRQAAKNIQYF.

The V call is TRBV4-1, the J call TRBJ1-5; 9 positions match TRBD1. Germline values: CDR1 MGHRA, CDR2 YSYEKL. V lost 3 bases and J lost 3; bases outside the gene matches: 6. The CDR3 is 16 residues long. As DNA, the CDR3 is TGCGCCAGCAGCCAGGATGGGACAGGGTCCAATCAGCCCCAGCATTTT. Protein sequence: CASSQDGTGSNQPQHF.

The J gene is TRBJ2-1, the V gene TRBV9, with D maybe TRBD1 (6 bases). Germline loops: CDR1 SGDLS, CDR2 YYNGEE. CDR3 size: 16 residues. V gave up 0 bases and J gave up 6 bases, with 16 bases separating them. CDR3 sequence: CASSVGGRGAFNEQFF. CDR3 coding DNA: TGTGCCAGCAGCGTAGGGGGCAGGGGAGCCTTCAATGAGCAGTTCTTC.

V is TRBV3-1 (or the pseudogene TRBV3-2) and J is TRBJ1-1, with D hard to call. CDR1 is LGHDT, CDR2 YNNKEL, per germline (reference sequence). The CDR3 is 11 amino acids. Trimming took 6 bases from V and 7 from J, leaving 9 bases between them. The CDR3 region has the DNA TGTGCCAGCAGTCAACAGCGTGAAGCTTTCTTT. It encodes CASSQQREAFF.

CDR3 DNA sequence: TGCGCCAGCAGCGAGGAGGGGCGCGGCTATGGCTACACCTTC. This encodes CASSEEGRGYGYTF. V and J are TRBV5-1 and TRBJ1-2; tentatively, D is TRBD1 (5 bases). This CDR3 contains 14 residues. The V end was cut by 4 bases, the J end by 4 bases, with 14 bases between. The germline gives CDR1 SGHRS, CDR2 YFSETQ.

CDR3 residues: CATRLAVNTGELFF. The CDR3 nucleotides are TGCGCCACCCGACTAGCGGTAAACACCGGGGAGCTGTTTTTT. The chain has TRBV10-2 and TRBJ2-2; 9 bases line up with TRBD2. The junction had 5 bases not matched to a gene; V was cut back by 10 bases and J by 2 bases. The germline V gene encodes CDR1 WSHSY and CDR2 SAAADI. CDR3 length equals 14 residues.

With regard to this clone: Other DNA variants within this sample encode the same CDR3. The V call is TRBV27, the J call TRBJ2-7; maybe TRBD1 (6 bases). With 5 bases removed from V and 1 base from J, the gap between germline ends came to 9 bases. In germline, CDR1 is MNHEY, CDR2 SMNVEV (reference sequence). The CDR3 loop spans 13 amino acids. DNA of the CDR3: TGTGCCAGCAGTCCCGGACAGTCCTACGAGCAGTACTTC. Residues: CASSPGQSYEQYF.

The V call is TRBV5-1, the J call TRBJ1-4; D is perhaps TRBD1 (6 bases). Per the germline V gene, CDR1 is SGHRS and CDR2 is YFSETQ. V lost 0 bases and J lost 2, with 8 bases in between. The CDR3 contains 15 residues. The CDR3 bases are TGCGCCAGCAGCTTGGGCCAGGGGACTAATGAAAAACTGTTTTTT. This codes for CASSLGQGTNEKLFF.

V and J are TRBV19 and TRBJ1-5; 7 bases line up with TRBD1. V dropped 3 bases and J dropped 5; count of bases not matched to a gene: 7. Per germline, CDR1 LNHDA and CDR2 SQIVND (reference sequence). The CDR3 has 15 residues. CDR3 DNA: TGTGCCAGTAGTATCCCGACAGGGAGACATCAGCCCCAGCATTTT. The encoded protein is CASSIPTGRHQPQHF.

This clone was counted once. This rearrangement joins TRBV24-1 to TRBJ1-1, with D tentatively TRBD1 (6 bases). The CDR3 covers 15 residues. Germline CDR1 is KGHDR and CDR2 is SFDVKD. V was clipped by 3 bases and J by 5 bases, with 15 bases between them. The CDR3 spells CATSDPKGGVTEAFF. The CDR3, as DNA: TGTGCCACCAGTGATCCGAAAGGGGGGGTAACTGAAGCTTTCTTT.

The J gene is TRBJ2-2, the V gene TRBV7-2; 8 bases fit TRBD2. Looked up from germline, CDR1 is SGHTA and CDR2 is FQGNSA. CDR3 size: 19 residues. The V gene end was trimmed by 3 bases and the J gene end by 6 bases; junction bases not matched to a gene: 18. The CDR3 loop reads CASSFSASLFPGGSGELFF. The CDR3 nucleotides read TGTGCCAGCAGCTTTTCGGCCTCCCTCTTTCCGGGAGGGTCCGGGGAGCTGTTTTTT. Filled out from reference TRBV7-2 and TRBJ2-2, the complete variable domain reads GAGVSQSPSNKVTEKGKDVELRCDPISGHTALYWYRQSLGQGLEFLIYFQGNSAPDKSGLPSDRFSAERTGGSVSTLTIQRTQQEDSAVYLCASSFSASLFPGGSGELFFGEGSRLTVL.

The V call is TRBV28, the J call TRBJ2-3; 13 bases agree with TRBD2. The trim removed 10 bases at V and 8 bases at J, leaving 6 bases unmatched. The CDR3 is 13 residues long. Germline CDR1 is MDHEN and CDR2 is SYDVKM. This chain's CDR3 is CATTGLAGFTQYF. The CDR3 DNA follows: TGTGCCACCACGGGACTAGCGGGGTTTACGCAGTATTTT.

V gene TRBV4-2 combines with J gene TRBJ2-5, with 8 bases that match TRBD2. CDR1 is LGHNA and CDR2 is YNFKEQ in the germline V gene. The length of the CDR3 is 17 residues. V trimming: 5 bases; J trimming: 1 base; junction bases outside the gene matches: 12. The CDR3 DNA sequence: TGTGCCAGCAGCATGCTACCGGGACTAGAAACCCAAGAGACCCAGTACTTC. Translation gives CASSMLPGLETQETQYF.

The rearrangement links TRBV6-5 to TRBJ2-2, with 10 nucleotides matching TRBD2. This CDR3 comprises 15 residues. The ends lost 7 bases at V and 5 bases at J; junction bases unmatched: 7. Germline V gene sequence: CDR1 MNHEY, CDR2 SVGAGI. CDR3 amino acids: CASTTSSGSTGELFF. The CDR3 DNA reads TGTGCCAGCACCACCTCTAGCGGGAGTACCGGGGAGCTGTTTTTT.

V is TRBV5-8 and J is TRBJ2-7; 11 nucleotides line up with TRBD1. The length of the CDR3 is 14 residues. In germline, CDR1 is SGHTS, CDR2 YDEGEE. V lost 4 bases, J lost 2 bases, and 2 bases stayed unmatched. The CDR3 spells CASSRTGGAYEQYF. CDR3 nucleotides: TGTGCCAGCAGCCGGACAGGGGGCGCCTACGAGCAGTACTTC.

J is TRBJ2-7 and V is TRBV6-2 or TRBV6-3; TRBD1 is a possible D gene (6 bases). The CDR3 contains 16 residues. Germline CDR1 reads MNHEY; CDR2 reads SVGEGT. Trimming took 4 bases from V and 3 from J, leaving 19 bases between them. CDR3 nucleotides: TGTGCCAGCAGTTCCTTATTCCGACAGGCCTACTACGAGCAGTACTTC. As protein: CASSSLFRQAYYEQYF.